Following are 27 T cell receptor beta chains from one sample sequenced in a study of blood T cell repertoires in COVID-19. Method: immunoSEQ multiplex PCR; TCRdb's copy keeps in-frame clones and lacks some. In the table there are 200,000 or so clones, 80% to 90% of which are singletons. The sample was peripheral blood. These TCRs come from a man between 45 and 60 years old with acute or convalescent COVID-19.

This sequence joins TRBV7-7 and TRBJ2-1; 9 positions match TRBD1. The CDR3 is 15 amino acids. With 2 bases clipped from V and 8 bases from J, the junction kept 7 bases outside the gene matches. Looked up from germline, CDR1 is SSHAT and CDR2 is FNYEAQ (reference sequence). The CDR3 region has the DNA TGTGCCAGCAGCTTATATGGGACAGGGATCGATGAGCAGTTCTTC. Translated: CASSLYGTGIDEQFF. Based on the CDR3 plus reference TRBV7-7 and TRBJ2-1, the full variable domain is GAGVSQSPRYKVTKRGQDVTLRCDPISSHATLYWYQQALGQGPEFLTYFNYEAQPDKSGLPSDRFSAERPEGSISTLTIQRTEQRDSAMYRCASSLYGTGIDEQFFGPGTRLTVL.

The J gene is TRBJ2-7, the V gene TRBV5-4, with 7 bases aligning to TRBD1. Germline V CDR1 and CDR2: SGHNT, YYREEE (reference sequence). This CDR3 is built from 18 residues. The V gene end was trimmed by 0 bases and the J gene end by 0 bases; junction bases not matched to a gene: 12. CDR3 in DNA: TGTGCCAGCAGCTTGGATGCTGGGACAGTACAAAGCTCCTACGAGCAGTACTTC. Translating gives CASSLDAGTVQSSYEQYF.

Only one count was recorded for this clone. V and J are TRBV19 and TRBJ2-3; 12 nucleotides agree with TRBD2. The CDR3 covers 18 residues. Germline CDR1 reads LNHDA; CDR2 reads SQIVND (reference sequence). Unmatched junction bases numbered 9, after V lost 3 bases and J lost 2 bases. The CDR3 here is CASSIRASGGALTDTQYF. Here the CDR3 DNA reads TGTGCCAGTAGTATTAGGGCTAGCGGGGGGGCCCTCACAGATACGCAGTATTTT. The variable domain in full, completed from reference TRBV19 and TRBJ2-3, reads DGGITQSPKYLFRKEGQNVTLSCEQNLNHDAMYWYRQDPGQGLRLIYYSQIVNDFQKGDIAEGYSVSREKKESFPLTVTSAQKNPTAFYLCASSIRASGGALTDTQYFGPGTRLTVL.

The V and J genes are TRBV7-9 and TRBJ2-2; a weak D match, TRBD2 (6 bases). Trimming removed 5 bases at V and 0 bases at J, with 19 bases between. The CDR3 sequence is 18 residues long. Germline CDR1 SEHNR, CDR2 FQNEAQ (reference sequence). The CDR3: CASSLGLPGGANTGELFF. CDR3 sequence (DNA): TGTGCCAGCAGCCTCGGACTACCTGGGGGTGCGAACACCGGGGAGCTGTTTTTT.

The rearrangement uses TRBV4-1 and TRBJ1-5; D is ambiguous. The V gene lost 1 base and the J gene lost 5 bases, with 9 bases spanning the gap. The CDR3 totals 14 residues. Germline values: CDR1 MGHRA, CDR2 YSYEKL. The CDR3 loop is CASSQVAGYQPQHF. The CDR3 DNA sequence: TGCGCCAGCAGCCAAGTGGCAGGCTATCAGCCCCAGCATTTT.

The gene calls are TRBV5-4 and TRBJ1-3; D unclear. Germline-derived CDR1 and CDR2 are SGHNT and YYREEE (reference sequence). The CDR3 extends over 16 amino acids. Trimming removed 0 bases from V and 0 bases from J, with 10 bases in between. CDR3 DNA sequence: TGTGCCAGCAGCTTGGGAGGTCCAACCTCTGGAAACACCATATATTTT. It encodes CASSLGGPTSGNTIYF.

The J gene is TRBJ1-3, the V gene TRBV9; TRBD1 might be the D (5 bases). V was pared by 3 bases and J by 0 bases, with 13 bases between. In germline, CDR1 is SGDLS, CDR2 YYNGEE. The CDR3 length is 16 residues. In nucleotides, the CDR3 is TGTGCCAGCAGCGGCTCGACAGTGAACTCTGGAAACACCATATATTTT. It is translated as CASSGSTVNSGNTIYF.

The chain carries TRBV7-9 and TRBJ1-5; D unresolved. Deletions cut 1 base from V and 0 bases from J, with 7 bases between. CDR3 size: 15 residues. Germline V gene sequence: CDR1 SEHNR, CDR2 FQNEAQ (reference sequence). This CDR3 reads CASSLGSVSNQPQHF. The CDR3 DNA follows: TGTGCCAGCAGCTTAGGATCAGTTAGCAATCAGCCCCAGCATTTT.

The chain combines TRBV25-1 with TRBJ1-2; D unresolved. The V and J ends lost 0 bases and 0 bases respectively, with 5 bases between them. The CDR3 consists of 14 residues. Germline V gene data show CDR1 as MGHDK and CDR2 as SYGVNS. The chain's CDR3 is CASSEYTANYGYTF. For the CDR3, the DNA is TGTGCCAGCAGTGAATATACAGCTAACTATGGCTACACCTTC.

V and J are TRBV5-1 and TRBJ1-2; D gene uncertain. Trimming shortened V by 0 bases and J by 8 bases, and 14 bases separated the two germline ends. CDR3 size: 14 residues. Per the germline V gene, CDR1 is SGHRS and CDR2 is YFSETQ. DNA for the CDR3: TGCGCCAGCAGCTTGGGGGAGGGATCGAGAGGCTACACCTTC. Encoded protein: CASSLGEGSRGYTF.

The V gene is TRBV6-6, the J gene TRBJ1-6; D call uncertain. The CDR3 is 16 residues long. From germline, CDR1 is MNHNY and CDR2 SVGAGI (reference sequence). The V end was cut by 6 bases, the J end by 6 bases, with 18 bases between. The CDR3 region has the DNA TGTGCCAGCAGAATCGGGGTCGTCCGGGGTAATTCACCCCTCCACTTT. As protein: CASRIGVVRGNSPLHF.

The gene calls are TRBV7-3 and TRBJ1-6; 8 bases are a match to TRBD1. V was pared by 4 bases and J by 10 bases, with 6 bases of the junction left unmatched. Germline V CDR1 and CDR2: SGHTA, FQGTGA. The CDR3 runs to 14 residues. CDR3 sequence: CASSSGQGGSPLHF. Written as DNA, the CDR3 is TGTGCCAGCAGCTCTGGACAGGGAGGCTCACCCCTCCACTTT.

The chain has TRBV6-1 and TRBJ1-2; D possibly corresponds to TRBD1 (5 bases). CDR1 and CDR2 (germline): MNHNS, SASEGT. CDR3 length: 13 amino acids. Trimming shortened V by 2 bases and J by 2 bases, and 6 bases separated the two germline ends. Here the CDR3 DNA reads TGTGCCAGCAGTGAACGGGGGAACTATGGCTACACCTTC. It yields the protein CASSERGNYGYTF.

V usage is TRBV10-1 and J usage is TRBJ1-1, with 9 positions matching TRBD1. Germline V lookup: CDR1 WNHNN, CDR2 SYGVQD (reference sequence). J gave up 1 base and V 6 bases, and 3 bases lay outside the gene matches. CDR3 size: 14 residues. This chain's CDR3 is CASSMGQGNTEAFF. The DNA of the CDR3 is TGCGCCAGCAGCATGGGACAGGGGAACACTGAAGCTTTCTTT.

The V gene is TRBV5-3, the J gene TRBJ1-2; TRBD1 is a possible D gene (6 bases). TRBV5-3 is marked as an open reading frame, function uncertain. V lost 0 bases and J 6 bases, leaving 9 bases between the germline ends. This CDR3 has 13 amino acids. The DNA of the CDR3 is TGTGCCAGAAGCTTGGGCAGGGGAAATGGCTACACCTTC. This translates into CARSLGRGNGYTF.

This CDR3 reads CASSLGDRGLGTEAFF. The CDR3 DNA is TGTGCCAGCAGTTTAGGTGACAGGGGGCTGGGCACTGAAGCTTTCTTT. The V call is TRBV27, the J call TRBJ1-1, with 10 bases lining up with TRBD1. Germline lookup yields CDR1 MNHEY and CDR2 SMNVEV (reference sequence). The V segment lost 2 bases and the J segment 4 bases; nucleotides outside the gene matches: 7. CDR3 length equals 16 residues.

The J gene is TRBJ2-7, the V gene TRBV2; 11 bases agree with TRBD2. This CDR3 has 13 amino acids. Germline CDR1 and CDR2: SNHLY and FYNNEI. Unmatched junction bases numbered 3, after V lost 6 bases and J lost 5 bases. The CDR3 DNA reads TGTGCCAGCAGAACGGGACTAGCGGACGAGCAGTACTTC. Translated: CASRTGLADEQYF.

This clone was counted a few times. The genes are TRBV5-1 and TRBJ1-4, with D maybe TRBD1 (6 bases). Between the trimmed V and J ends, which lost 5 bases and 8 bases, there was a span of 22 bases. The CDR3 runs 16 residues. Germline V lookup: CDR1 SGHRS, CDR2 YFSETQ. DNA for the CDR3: TGCGCCAGCAGTCAGGCGGAGGACGACAGGAGCGAAAAACTGTTTTTT. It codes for CASSQAEDDRSEKLFF.

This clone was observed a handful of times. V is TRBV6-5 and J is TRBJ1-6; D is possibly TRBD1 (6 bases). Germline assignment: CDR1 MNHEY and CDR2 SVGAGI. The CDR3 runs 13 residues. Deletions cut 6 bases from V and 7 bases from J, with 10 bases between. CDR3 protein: CASRGQSNSPLHF. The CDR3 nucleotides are TGTGCCAGCAGAGGACAGTCCAATTCACCCCTCCACTTT.

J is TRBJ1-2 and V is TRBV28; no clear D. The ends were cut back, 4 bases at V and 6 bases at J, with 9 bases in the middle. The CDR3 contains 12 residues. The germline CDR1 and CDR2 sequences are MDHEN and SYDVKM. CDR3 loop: CASSSSMDGYTF. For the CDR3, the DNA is TGTGCCAGCAGTTCTTCTATGGATGGCTACACCTTC.

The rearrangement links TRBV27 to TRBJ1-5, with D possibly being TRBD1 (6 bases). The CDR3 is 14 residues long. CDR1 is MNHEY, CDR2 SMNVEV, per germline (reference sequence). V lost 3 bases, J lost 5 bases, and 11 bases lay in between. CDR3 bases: TGTGCCAGCAGTTTTGGGCAGGGGCATCAGCCCCAGCATTTT. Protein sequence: CASSFGQGHQPQHF.

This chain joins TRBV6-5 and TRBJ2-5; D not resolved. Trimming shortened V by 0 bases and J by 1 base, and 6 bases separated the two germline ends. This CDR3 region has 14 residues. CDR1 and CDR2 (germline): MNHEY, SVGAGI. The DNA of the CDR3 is TGTGCCAGCAGTTACTCGGCCCGCCAAGAGACCCAGTACTTC. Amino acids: CASSYSARQETQYF.

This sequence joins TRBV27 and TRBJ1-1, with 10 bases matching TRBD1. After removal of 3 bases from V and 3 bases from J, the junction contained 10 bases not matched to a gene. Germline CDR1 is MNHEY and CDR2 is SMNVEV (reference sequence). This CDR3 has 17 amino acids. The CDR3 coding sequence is TGTGCCAGCAGTTTGAAGGGGACAGGGGTGGGGTACACTGAAGCTTTCTTT. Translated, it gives CASSLKGTGVGYTEAFF.

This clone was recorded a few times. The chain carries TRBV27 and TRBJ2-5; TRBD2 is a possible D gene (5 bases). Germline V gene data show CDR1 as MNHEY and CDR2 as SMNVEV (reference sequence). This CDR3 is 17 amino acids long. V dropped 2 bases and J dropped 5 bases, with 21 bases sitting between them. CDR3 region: CASSLRVPVVALETQYF. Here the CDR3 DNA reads TGTGCCAGCAGTTTACGGGTACCTGTGGTAGCGCTGGAGACCCAGTACTTC.

The CDR3 is CASSRQDYYGYTF. The CDR3 DNA follows: TGTGCCAGCAGTCGACAGGATTACTATGGCTACACCTTC. The chain couples TRBV7-9 to TRBJ1-2, with D possibly TRBD1 on 6 matching bases. CDR1 and CDR2 (germline): SEHNR, FQNEAQ (reference sequence). Trimming took off 6 bases at V and 3 bases at J, with 11 bases between the two ends. This CDR3 comprises 13 residues.

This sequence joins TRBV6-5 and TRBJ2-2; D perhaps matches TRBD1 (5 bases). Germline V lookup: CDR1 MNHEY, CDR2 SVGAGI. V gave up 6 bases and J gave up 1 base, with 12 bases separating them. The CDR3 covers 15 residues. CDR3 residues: CASRQAFQNTGELFF. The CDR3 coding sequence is TGTGCCAGCAGACAGGCATTTCAGAACACCGGGGAGCTGTTTTTT.

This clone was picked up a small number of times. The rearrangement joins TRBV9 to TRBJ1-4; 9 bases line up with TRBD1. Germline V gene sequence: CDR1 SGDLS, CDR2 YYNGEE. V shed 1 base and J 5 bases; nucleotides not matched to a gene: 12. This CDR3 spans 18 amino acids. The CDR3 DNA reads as TGTGCCAGCAGCGTAAGCATCGCCGGGACAGGGTTAAATGAAAAACTGTTTTTT. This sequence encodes CASSVSIAGTGLNEKLFF.